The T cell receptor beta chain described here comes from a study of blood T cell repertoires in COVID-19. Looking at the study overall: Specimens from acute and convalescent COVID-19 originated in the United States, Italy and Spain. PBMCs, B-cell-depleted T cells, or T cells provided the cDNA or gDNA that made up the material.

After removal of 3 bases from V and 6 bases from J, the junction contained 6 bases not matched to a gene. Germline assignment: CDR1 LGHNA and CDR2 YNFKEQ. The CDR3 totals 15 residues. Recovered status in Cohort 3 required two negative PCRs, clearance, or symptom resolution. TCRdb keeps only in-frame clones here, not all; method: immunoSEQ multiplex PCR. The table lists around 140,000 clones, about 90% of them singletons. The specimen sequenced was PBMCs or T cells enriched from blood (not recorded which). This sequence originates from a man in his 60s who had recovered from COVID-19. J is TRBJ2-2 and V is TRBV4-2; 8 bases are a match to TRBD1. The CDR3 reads CASSQVGTGAGELFF. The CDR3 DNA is TGTGCCAGCAGCCAGGTCGGGACAGGTGCCGGGGAGCTGTTTTTT.